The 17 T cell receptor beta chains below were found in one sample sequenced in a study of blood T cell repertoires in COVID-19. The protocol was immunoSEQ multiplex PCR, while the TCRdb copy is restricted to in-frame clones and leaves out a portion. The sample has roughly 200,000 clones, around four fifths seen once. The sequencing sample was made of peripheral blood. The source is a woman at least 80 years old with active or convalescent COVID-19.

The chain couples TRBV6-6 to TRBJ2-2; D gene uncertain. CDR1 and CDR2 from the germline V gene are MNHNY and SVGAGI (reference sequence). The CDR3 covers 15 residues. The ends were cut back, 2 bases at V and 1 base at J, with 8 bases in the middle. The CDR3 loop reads CASSYGLMNTGELFF. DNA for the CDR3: TGTGCCAGCAGTTACGGCCTGATGAACACCGGGGAGCTGTTTTTT.

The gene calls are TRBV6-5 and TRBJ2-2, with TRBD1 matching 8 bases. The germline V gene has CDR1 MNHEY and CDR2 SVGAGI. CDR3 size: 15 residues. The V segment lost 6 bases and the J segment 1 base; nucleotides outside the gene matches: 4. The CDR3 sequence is CASSPGTGNTGELFF. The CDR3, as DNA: TGTGCCAGCAGCCCCGGGACAGGGAACACCGGGGAGCTGTTTTTT.

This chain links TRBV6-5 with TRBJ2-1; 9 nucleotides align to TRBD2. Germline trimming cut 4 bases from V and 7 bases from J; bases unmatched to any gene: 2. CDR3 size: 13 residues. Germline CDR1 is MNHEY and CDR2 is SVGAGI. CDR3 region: CASSLLAGNEQFF. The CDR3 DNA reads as TGTGCCAGCAGTTTACTAGCGGGTAATGAGCAGTTCTTC.

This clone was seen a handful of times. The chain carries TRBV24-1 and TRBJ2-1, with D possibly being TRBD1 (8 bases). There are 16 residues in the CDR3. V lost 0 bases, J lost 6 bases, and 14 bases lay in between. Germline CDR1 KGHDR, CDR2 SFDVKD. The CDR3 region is CATSDLNRGGINEQFF. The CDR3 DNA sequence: TGTGCCACCAGTGATTTGAACAGGGGGGGGATCAATGAGCAGTTCTTC.

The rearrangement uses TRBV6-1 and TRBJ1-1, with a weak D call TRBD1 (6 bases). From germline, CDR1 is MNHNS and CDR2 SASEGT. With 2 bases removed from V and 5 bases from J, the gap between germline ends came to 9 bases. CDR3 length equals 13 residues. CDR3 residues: CASSEWQGTEAFF. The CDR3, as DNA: TGTGCCAGCAGTGAATGGCAGGGGACTGAAGCTTTCTTT.

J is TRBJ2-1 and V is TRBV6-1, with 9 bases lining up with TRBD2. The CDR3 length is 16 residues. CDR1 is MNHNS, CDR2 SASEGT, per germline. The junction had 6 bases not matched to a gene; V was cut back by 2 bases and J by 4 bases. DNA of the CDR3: TGTGCCAGCAGTGAACGGAGCGGGGGGCTGTACAATGAGCAGTTCTTC. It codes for CASSERSGGLYNEQFF.

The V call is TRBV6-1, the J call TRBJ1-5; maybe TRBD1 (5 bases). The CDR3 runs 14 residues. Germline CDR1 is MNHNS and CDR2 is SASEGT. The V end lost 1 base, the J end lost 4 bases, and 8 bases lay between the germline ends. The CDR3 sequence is CASSEGGLNQPQHF. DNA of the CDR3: TGTGCCAGCAGTGAAGGGGGCCTAAATCAGCCCCAGCATTTT.

CDR3 bases: TGTGCCACCTTCCGGGGAGTTGACACTGAAGCTTTCTTT. Protein product: CATFRGVDTEAFF. The chain has TRBV7-9 and TRBJ1-1, with no clear D. Looked up from germline, CDR1 is SEHNR and CDR2 is FQNEAQ (reference sequence). V lost 10 bases and J 3 bases, leaving 15 bases between the germline ends. The CDR3 covers 13 residues.

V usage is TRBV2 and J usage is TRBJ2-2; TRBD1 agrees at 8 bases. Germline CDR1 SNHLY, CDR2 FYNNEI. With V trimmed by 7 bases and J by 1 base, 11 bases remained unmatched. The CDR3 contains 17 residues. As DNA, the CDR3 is TGTGCCAGCATCCCCATTAGGACAGGGAGGAACACCGGGGAGCTGTTTTTT. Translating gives CASIPIRTGRNTGELFF.

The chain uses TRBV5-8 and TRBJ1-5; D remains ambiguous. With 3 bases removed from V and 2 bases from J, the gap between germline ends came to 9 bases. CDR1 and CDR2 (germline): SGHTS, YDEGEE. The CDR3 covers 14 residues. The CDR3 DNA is TGTGCCAGCAGCTATTCAGTCGGCAATCAGCCCCAGCATTTT. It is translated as CASSYSVGNQPQHF.

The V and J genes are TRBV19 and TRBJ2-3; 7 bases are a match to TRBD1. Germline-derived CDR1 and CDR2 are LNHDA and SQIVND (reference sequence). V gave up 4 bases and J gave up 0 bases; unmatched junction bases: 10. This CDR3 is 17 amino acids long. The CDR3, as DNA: TGTGCCAGTAGTACCCGGGACAGCGTGTCTAGCACAGATACGCAGTATTTT. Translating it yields CASSTRDSVSSTDTQYF.

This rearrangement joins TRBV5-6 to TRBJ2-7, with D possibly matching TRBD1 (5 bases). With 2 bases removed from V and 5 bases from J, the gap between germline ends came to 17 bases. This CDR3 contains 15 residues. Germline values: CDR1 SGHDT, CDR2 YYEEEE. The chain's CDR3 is CASSFIQGAGDEQYF. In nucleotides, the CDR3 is TGTGCCAGCAGCTTTATCCAAGGGGCAGGAGACGAGCAGTACTTC. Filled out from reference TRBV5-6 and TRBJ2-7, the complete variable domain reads DAGVTQSPTHLIKTRGQQVTLRCSPKSGHDTVSWYQQALGQGPQFIFQYYEEEERQRGNFPDRFSGHQFPNYSSELNVNALLLGDSALYLCASSFIQGAGDEQYFGPGTRLTVT.

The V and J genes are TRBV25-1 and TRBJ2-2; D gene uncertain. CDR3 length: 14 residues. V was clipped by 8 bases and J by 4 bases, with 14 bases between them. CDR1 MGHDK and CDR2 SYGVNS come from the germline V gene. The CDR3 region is CASSEYEVTGELFF. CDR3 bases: TGTGCCAGCTCAGAATACGAGGTCACCGGGGAGCTGTTTTTT.

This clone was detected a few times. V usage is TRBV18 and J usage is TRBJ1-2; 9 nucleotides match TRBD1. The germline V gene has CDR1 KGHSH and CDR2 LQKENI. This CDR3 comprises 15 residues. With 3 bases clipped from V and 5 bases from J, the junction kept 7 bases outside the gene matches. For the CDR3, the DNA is TGTGCCAGCTCACCGGCCTGGGGGACAGGGTATGGCTACACCTTC. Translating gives CASSPAWGTGYGYTF. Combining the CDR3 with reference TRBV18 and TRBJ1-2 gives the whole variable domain NAGVMQNPRHLVRRRGQEARLRCSPMKGHSHVYWYRQLPEEGLKFMVYLQKENIIDESGMPKERFSAEFPKEGPSILRIQQVVRGDSAAYFCASSPAWGTGYGYTFGSGTRLTVV.

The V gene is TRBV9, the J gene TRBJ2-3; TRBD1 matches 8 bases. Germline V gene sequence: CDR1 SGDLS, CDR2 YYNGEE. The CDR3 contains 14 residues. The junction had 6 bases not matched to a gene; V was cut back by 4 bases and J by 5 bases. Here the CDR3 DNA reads TGTGCCAGCAGCTGGACAGGGAATGGAGATACGCAGTATTTT. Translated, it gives CASSWTGNGDTQYF.

The CDR3 DNA reads TGTGCCAGCAGAGACACCGACCTATTTGGCTACACCTTC. Protein product: CASRDTDLFGYTF. This sequence joins TRBV2 and TRBJ1-2; D is unresolved. The germline V gene encodes CDR1 SNHLY and CDR2 FYNNEI. The CDR3 is made up of 13 amino acids. V lost 6 bases and J 7 bases, leaving 15 bases between the germline ends.

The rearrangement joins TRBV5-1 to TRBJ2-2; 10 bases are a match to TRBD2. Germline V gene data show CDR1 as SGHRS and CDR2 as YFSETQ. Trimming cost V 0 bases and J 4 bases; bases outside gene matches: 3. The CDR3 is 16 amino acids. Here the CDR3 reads CASSLASGGATGELFF. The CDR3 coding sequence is TGCGCCAGCAGCTTGGCGAGCGGGGGGGCCACCGGGGAGCTGTTTTTT.